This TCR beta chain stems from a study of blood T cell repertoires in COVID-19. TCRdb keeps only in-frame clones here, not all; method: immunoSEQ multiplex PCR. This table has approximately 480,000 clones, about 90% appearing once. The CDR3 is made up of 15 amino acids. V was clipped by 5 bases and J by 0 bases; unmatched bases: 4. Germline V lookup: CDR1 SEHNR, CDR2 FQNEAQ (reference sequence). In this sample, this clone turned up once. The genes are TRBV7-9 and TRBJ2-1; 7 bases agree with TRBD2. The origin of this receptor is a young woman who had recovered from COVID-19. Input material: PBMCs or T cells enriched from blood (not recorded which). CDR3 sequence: CASSKRDGSYNEQFF. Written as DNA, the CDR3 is TGTGCCAGCAGCAAGCGGGACGGCTCCTACAATGAGCAGTTCTTC.